A selection of T cell receptor beta chains follows, all from one sample in a study of cytomegalovirus exposure and HLA in healthy donors. Repertoires were generated with immunoSEQ multiplex PCR, while TCRdb's copy carries only in-frame clones and drops some. Altogether 130,000 or so clones are present, approximately 85% being singletons, with the ten largest covering roughly 0.5%. The specimen was PBMCs. The source is a woman aged 40 to 55 in good health and CMV-seronegative. The CDR3 runs from the conserved cysteine through the conserved F or W. Each record gives: CDR3 DNA, CDR3 protein, J gene, clone size, D gene, V gene. A D gene is named only where the DNA matches it firmly. The size field is filled for only some rows; it gives once, few, many or a size class.

TGTGCCAGCAGTTCAACCAGGTTACACACTGAAGCTTTCTTT CASSSTRLHTEAFF TRBJ1-1 few NA TRBV7-9
TGTGCCAGCAGCTCCCAGGGCTATGAGCAGTTCTTC CASSSQGYEQFF TRBJ2-1 NA NA TRBV7-2
TGCGCCAGCAGCCTCCCGACTAGCGGGAGTTCTCGGCAGACCCAGTACTTC CASSLPTSGSSRQTQYF TRBJ2-5 NA TRBD2 TRBV5-1
TGTGCCAGCAGCCGGGACAGGGCAGGGACTGAAGCTTTCTTT CASSRDRAGTEAFF TRBJ1-1 few TRBD1 TRBV5-4
TGTGCCAGCTGGGGGGGGCGGATTGGTGCGCAGTATTTT CASWGGRIGAQYF TRBJ2-3 NA NA TRBV6-1
TGTGCCAGCACCCATATTGGACTAGCGGGAATAGAGCAGTACTTC CASTHIGLAGIEQYF TRBJ2-7 NA TRBD2 TRBV11-2
TGTGCCAGCAGCAAATTAGCGGGAGGGCTTCATGAGCAGTTCTTC CASSKLAGGLHEQFF TRBJ2-1 NA TRBD2 TRBV7-2
TGTGCCAGCAGAAGACTAGCGGGAGTTGACGAGCAGTACTTC CASRRLAGVDEQYF TRBJ2-7 NA TRBD2 TRBV6-6
TGCAGCGGCCGACTAGCGAGGGGGGTTGATACGCAGTATTTT CSGRLARGVDTQYF TRBJ2-3 few TRBD2 TRBV29-1
TGTGCCAGCAGCCAGCGGGAGGGCATGGGAGAGACCCAGTACTTC CASSQREGMGETQYF TRBJ2-5 few TRBD2 TRBV11-1
TGTGCCAGCAGCTTATCCGGGAGAGATAATGAGCAGTTCTTC CASSLSGRDNEQFF TRBJ2-1 NA NA TRBV7-9
TGTGCCAGCAGCAGGAATAGCGGGAGCTCCTACGAGCAGTACTTC CASSRNSGSSYEQYF TRBJ2-7 NA TRBD2 TRBV11-3
TGTGCCAGTGGGGAGTGGACAGGGGGCAGATACAATGAGCAGTTCTTC CASGEWTGGRYNEQFF TRBJ2-1 NA TRBD1 TRBV19
TGTGCCAGCAGCTTAGATAGGGGACAGGGTACCTACGAGCAGTACTTC CASSLDRGQGTYEQYF TRBJ2-7 NA TRBD1 TRBV11-2
TGTGCCATCAGTCCTTCTATAGCGGTCGCGAACACCGGGGAGCTGTTTTTT CAISPSIAVANTGELFF TRBJ2-2 NA NA TRBV10-3